These 32 T cell receptor beta chains were all obtained from the same sample, sequenced in a study of neurological immune-mediated disorders (dated by TCRdb to about 2019). Receptor libraries were prepared by 5' RACE. The instrument was an Illumina HiSeq 2500. The public sequencing data were trimmed at Q25 with fastp and processed into clonotypes with MiXCR by TCRdb, which kept only in-frame beta chains. Rows with a matching CDR3 protein are joined into one entry that keeps the most common DNA and genes. Present in this sample are about 77,000 distinct CDR3 sequences, approximately 10% of which were seen just once. 1.7% of the sample is in the top ten clones. The sequenced material came from PBMCs. The receptors come from a man between 45 and 60 years old in good health.

This clonotype was seen repeatedly, ten times or more. The chain's CDR3 is CSVRTSGSSDTQYF. CDR3 bases: TGCAGCGTACGGACTAGCGGGAGCTCAGATACGCAGTATTTT. The chain uses TRBV29-1 and TRBJ2-3; TRBD2 matches at 13 bases. The germline gives CDR1 SQVTM, CDR2 ANQGSEA. The V segment lost 6 bases and the J segment 4 bases; nucleotides outside the gene matches: 4. The CDR3 contains 14 residues.

The chain uses TRBV7-3 and TRBJ2-1, with D tentatively TRBD1 (6 bases). Germline CDR1 reads SGHTA; CDR2 reads FQGTGA. The V end lost 4 bases, the J end lost 5 bases, and 9 bases lay between the germline ends. The CDR3 is made up of 13 amino acids. CDR3 protein: CASSYRDNNEQFF. The CDR3 nucleotides are TGTGCCAGCAGCTACCGGGACAACAATGAGCAGTTCTTC.

This clonotype was detected many times. The V gene is TRBV7-3, the J gene TRBJ1-1; 7 bases line up with TRBD1. Germline V gene data show CDR1 as SGHTA and CDR2 as FQGTGA. This CDR3 comprises 15 residues. Trimming cost V 7 bases and J 0 bases; bases outside gene matches: 8. CDR3 region: CASTPQGGLNTEAFF. The CDR3 nucleotides read TGTGCCAGCACCCCTCAAGGGGGCTTGAACACTGAAGCTTTCTTT.

Ten or more counts support this clonotype. The J gene is TRBJ2-6, the V gene TRBV19; unclear D gene. There are 14 residues in the CDR3. V lost 4 bases, J lost 0 bases, and 4 bases lay in between. Germline V CDR1 and CDR2: LNHDA, SQIVND (reference sequence). DNA for the CDR3: TGTGCCAGTAGTACCATCTCTGGGGCCAACGTCCTGACTTTC. Encoded protein: CASSTISGANVLTF.

This clonotype was recorded a few times. The genes are TRBV28 and TRBJ2-5, with a tentative D call TRBD2 (6 bases). Germline CDR1 is MDHEN and CDR2 is SYDVKM. The CDR3 sequence is 16 residues long. V was shortened by 3 bases and J by 5 bases, with 19 bases between the two germline ends. The CDR3 nucleotides read TGTGCCAGCAGTTTGATCCCATCGTGGGGGGAGGAGACCCAGTACTTC. Translation: CASSLIPSWGEETQYF.

In its sample, this clonotype was seen many times. The V gene is TRBV12-3 or TRBV12-4, the J gene TRBJ1-1, with D perhaps TRBD1 (5 bases). V was pared by 6 bases and J by 1 base, with 12 bases between. The CDR3 runs to 14 residues. Written as DNA, the CDR3 is TGTGCCAGCAGGAGGGACGGATCGAACACTGAAGCTTTCTTT. It codes for CASRRDGSNTEAFF.

This clonotype appeared many times. The chain's CDR3 is CASSTGTLTNEQYF. The DNA for the CDR3 is TGCGCCAGCAGCACCGGGACTTTAACTAACGAGCAGTACTTC. The rearrangement links TRBV5-1 to TRBJ2-7, with D maybe TRBD2 (6 bases). The germline gives CDR1 SGHRS, CDR2 YFSETQ. This CDR3 has 14 amino acids. Trimming took off 4 bases at V and 5 bases at J, with 16 bases between the two ends. Drawing the rest from reference TRBV5-1 and TRBJ2-7, the complete variable domain is KAGVTQTPRYLIKTRGQQVTLSCSPISGHRSVSWYQQTPGQGLQFLFEYFSETQRNKGNFPGRFSGRQFSNSRSEMNVSTLELGDSALYLCASSTGTLTNEQYFGPGTRLTVT.

This clonotype showed up many times. This rearrangement joins TRBV24-1 to TRBJ2-5; TRBD2 agrees at 8 bases. From germline, CDR1 is KGHDR and CDR2 SFDVKD. The CDR3 extends over 16 amino acids. With V trimmed by 4 bases and J by 5 bases, 11 bases remained unmatched. The CDR3 DNA sequence: TGTGCCACCAGTGACCCCGCCCGGGGGGGCCGGGAGACCCAGTACTTC. Translating it yields CATSDPARGGRETQYF.

The V gene is TRBV14, the J gene TRBJ2-1; TRBD2 aligns across 7 bases. Germline trimming cut 0 bases from V and 4 bases from J; bases unmatched to any gene: 6. This CDR3 comprises 16 residues. Germline CDR1 is SGHDN and CDR2 is FVKESK. As DNA, the CDR3 is TGTGCCAGCAGCCAAGATTTACTAGCGCCATACAATGAGCAGTTCTTC. Amino acid sequence: CASSQDLLAPYNEQFF.

This clonotype was observed many times. The J gene is TRBJ1-6, the V gene TRBV2, with TRBD1 identical over 9 bases. The CDR3 is 13 amino acids. Germline V gene sequence: CDR1 SNHLY, CDR2 FYNNEI. With V trimmed by 7 bases and J by 9 bases, 4 bases remained unmatched. This CDR3 is CASNTGGSSPLHF. In nucleotides, the CDR3 is TGTGCCAGCAATACAGGGGGCAGTTCACCCCTCCACTTT.

This clonotype was seen many times. V usage is TRBV7-8 and J usage is TRBJ1-5; weak D call: TRBD1 (5 bases). The germline gives CDR1 SGHVS, CDR2 FQNEAQ. The CDR3 is 13 residues long. The V gene lost 7 bases and the J gene lost 0 bases, with 7 bases spanning the gap. The CDR3 protein is CASTTDSNQPQHF. In nucleotides, the CDR3 is TGTGCCAGCACGACAGATAGCAATCAGCCCCAGCATTTT.

At least ten counts were recorded for this clonotype. The chain carries TRBV3-1 and TRBJ2-7, with D uncertain. CDR3 size: 13 residues. CDR1 and CDR2 (germline): LGHDT, YNNKEL (reference sequence). V lost 4 bases, J lost 3 bases, and 10 bases lay in between. The DNA of the CDR3 is TGTGCCAGCAGCCGCGACCCCCTCTACGAGCAGTACTTC. Translating gives CASSRDPLYEQYF.

This chain connects TRBV12-3 or TRBV12-4 to TRBJ2-7, with TRBD1 identical over 9 bases. The CDR3 covers 14 residues. V was clipped by 6 bases and J by 3 bases; unmatched bases: 6. The CDR3, as DNA: TGTGCCAGCAGCCCTACAGGGGGCATCTACGAGCAGTACTTC. It codes for CASSPTGGIYEQYF.

This clonotype was counted ten times or more. CDR3 region: CASSLQGAITEAFF. DNA for the CDR3: TGTGCCAGCAGTTTGCAGGGGGCGATCACTGAAGCTTTCTTT. This chain connects TRBV12-3 or TRBV12-4 to TRBJ1-1; TRBD1 aligns across 8 bases. The CDR3 has 14 residues. With V trimmed by 3 bases and J by 4 bases, 4 bases remained unmatched.

This clonotype has a count of ten or more. The rearrangement uses TRBV5-1 and TRBJ2-2; D gene uncertain. Germline CDR1 reads SGHRS; CDR2 reads YFSETQ. The length of the CDR3 is 13 residues. The germline V and J ends were trimmed by 4 bases and 2 bases, with 6 bases remaining between them. CDR3 sequence (DNA): TGCGCCAGCAGCACAAAAAACACCGGGGAGCTGTTTTTT. It codes for CASSTKNTGELFF.

The rearrangement uses TRBV29-1 and TRBJ2-1; 12 nucleotides agree with TRBD2. Germline-derived CDR1 and CDR2 are SQVTM and ANQGSEA. J was trimmed by 7 bases and V by 4 bases; bases with no gene match: 11. The CDR3 sequence is 16 residues long. CDR3 region: CSVGALASGGENEQFF. The CDR3 DNA reads as TGCAGCGTTGGTGCATTGGCTAGCGGGGGGGAGAATGAGCAGTTCTTC.

This clonotype came up many times. The rearrangement joins TRBV29-1 to TRBJ2-1, with 7 bases matching TRBD1. Germline lookup yields CDR1 SQVTM and CDR2 ANQGSEA. CDR3 length: 14 residues. The trim removed 4 bases at V and 4 bases at J, leaving 7 bases unmatched. The DNA for the CDR3 is TGCAGCGTTGTGGACAGGCACTTATACAATGAGCAGTTCTTC. It translates to CSVVDRHLYNEQFF.

Note on this clonotype: Mismatch with germline at one junction end may stem from a read error. The V and J genes are TRBV7-2 and TRBJ2-1, with D possibly called TRBD1 or TRBD2 (6 bases each). The CDR3 sequence is 16 residues long. The germline gives CDR1 SGHTA, CDR2 FQGNSA. The CDR3 reads CAISISWGATYNEQFF. The CDR3 DNA follows: TGTGCCATCAGCATCAGCTGGGGGGCCACCTACAATGAGCAGTTCTTC.

The V gene is TRBV7-9, the J gene TRBJ2-2; 9 nucleotides line up with TRBD2. Germline CDR1 is SEHNR and CDR2 is FQNEAQ (reference sequence). Germline trimming cut 6 bases from V and 2 bases from J; bases unmatched to any gene: 22. The CDR3 sequence is 21 residues long. The CDR3 DNA reads as TGTGCCAGCAGACTAGGGGGTACCGACCTGCGGCTAGCGGGAAACACCGGGGAGCTGTTTTTT. This codes for CASRLGGTDLRLAGNTGELFF.

The table lists this clonotype with many counts. The chain has TRBV6-6 and TRBJ2-1; D gene uncertain. Germline CDR1 and CDR2: MNHNY and SVGAGI (reference sequence). This CDR3 is 12 amino acids long. V was shortened by 7 bases and J by 8 bases, with 12 bases between the two germline ends. CDR3 region: CASNLLGHEQFF. In DNA, the CDR3 is TGTGCCAGCAATTTGTTAGGACATGAGCAGTTCTTC.

This clonotype was seen at least ten times. The chain employs TRBV20-1 and TRBJ2-1; no clear D. The V gene's germline CDR1 is DFQATT and CDR2 SNEGSKA (reference sequence). The length of the CDR3 is 13 residues. Trimming took 4 bases from V and 0 from J, leaving 7 bases between them. The CDR3 here is CSAMTRSYNEQFF. CDR3 in DNA: TGCAGTGCTATGACACGCTCCTACAATGAGCAGTTCTTC.

This clonotype came up many times. V and J are TRBV29-1 and TRBJ2-1; TRBD1 might be the D (5 bases). The CDR3 is made up of 12 amino acids. Trimming cost V 7 bases and J 8 bases, with 15 bases left between them. In germline, CDR1 is SQVTM, CDR2 ANQGSEA. In DNA form, the CDR3 reads TGCAGCGCCGTCCCGGGCAGGGATGAGCAGTTCTTC. It encodes CSAVPGRDEQFF.

The rearrangement uses TRBV5-4 and TRBJ2-1, with a weak D call TRBD2 (5 bases). This CDR3 is 12 amino acids long. Germline V lookup: CDR1 SGHNT, CDR2 YYREEE (reference sequence). V gave up 4 bases and J gave up 7 bases, with 9 bases separating them. This chain's CDR3 is CASSHDYNEQFF. The DNA for the CDR3 is TGTGCCAGCAGCCATGACTATAATGAGCAGTTCTTC.

This clonotype was detected ten times or more. The chain carries TRBV7-9 and TRBJ2-1; a possible D gene is TRBD2 (6 bases). This CDR3 spans 16 amino acids. V lost 1 base, J lost 5 bases, and 15 bases lay in between. Germline V lookup: CDR1 SEHNR, CDR2 FQNEAQ (reference sequence). For the CDR3, the DNA is TGTGCCAGCAGCTTAGGGAGGGTGGGTCTCCACAATGAGCAGTTCTTC. This gives the protein CASSLGRVGLHNEQFF.

This clonotype was detected many times. CDR3 residues: CSARGGAGLGSYNEQFF. In nucleotides, the CDR3 is TGCAGTGCTAGAGGAGGGGCGGGACTAGGTTCCTACAATGAGCAGTTCTTC. The chain is built from TRBV20-1 and TRBJ2-1, with 8 bases lining up with TRBD2. The CDR3 runs to 17 residues. The V gene end was trimmed by 1 base and the J gene end by 1 base; junction bases not matched to a gene: 9. Germline-derived CDR1 and CDR2 are DFQATT and SNEGSKA (reference sequence).

Points on this clonotype: Germline and junction disagree at one end, which may indicate a read error. V is TRBV27 and J is TRBJ2-1; 13 positions match TRBD2. Germline V lookup: CDR1 MNHEY, CDR2 SMNVEV (reference sequence). The CDR3 runs 15 residues. CDR3 region: CTSRLAGGSYNEQFF. As DNA, the CDR3 is TGTACCAGCAGACTAGCGGGAGGCTCCTACAATGAGCAGTTCTTC.

This clonotype was observed many times. The rearrangement uses TRBV5-1 and TRBJ1-6; 7 positions agree with TRBD1. Germline loops: CDR1 SGHRS, CDR2 YFSETQ. This CDR3 has 18 residues. Trimming cost V 2 bases and J 0 bases; bases outside gene matches: 8. CDR3 protein: CASSLRTGANSYNSPLHF. CDR3 in DNA: TGCGCCAGCAGCTTACGGACAGGAGCTAACTCCTATAATTCACCCCTCCACTTT.

This clonotype showed up many times. V is TRBV10-3 and J is TRBJ2-2; D unresolved. CDR3 length: 16 amino acids. Germline CDR1 and CDR2: ENHRY and SYGVKD. V lost 0 bases and J lost 0, with 8 bases in between. The CDR3 coding sequence is TGTGCCATCAGTGAGTCGGGCGACGCGAACACCGGGGAGCTGTTTTTT. This sequence encodes CAISESGDANTGELFF.

This clonotype was observed many times. V is TRBV5-1 and J is TRBJ1-1, with 7 bases fitting TRBD1. The length of the CDR3 is 19 residues. Losses at the gene ends were 3 bases for V and 2 bases for J; bases not matched to a gene: 19. CDR1 SGHRS and CDR2 YFSETQ come from the germline V gene. CDR3 sequence: CASSSGGGMTGLGNTEAFF. The CDR3 DNA follows: TGCGCCAGCAGCTCCGGGGGGGGTATGACAGGGTTGGGAAACACTGAAGCTTTCTTT. Using reference TRBV5-1 and TRBJ1-1 for the parts outside the CDR3, the full variable domain is KAGVTQTPRYLIKTRGQQVTLSCSPISGHRSVSWYQQTPGQGLQFLFEYFSETQRNKGNFPGRFSGRQFSNSRSEMNVSTLELGDSALYLCASSSGGGMTGLGNTEAFFGQGTRLTVV.

A word on this clonotype: A much larger clone is a single base away; this may be a read error. V gene TRBV10-3 combines with J gene TRBJ2-7; a weak D match, TRBD1 (5 bases). Trimming took off 7 bases at V and 2 bases at J, with 15 bases between the two ends. The germline V gene has CDR1 ENHRY and CDR2 SYGVKD. There are 14 residues in the CDR3. CDR3 loop: CAINPGPGPYEQYF. The DNA of the CDR3 is TGTGCCATCAACCCCGGGCCAGGGCCCTACGAGCAGTACTTC.

This clonotype appeared many times. V is TRBV7-8 and J is TRBJ2-1; D unresolved. The CDR3 is 13 amino acids. Germline-derived CDR1 and CDR2 are SGHVS and FQNEAQ. V was trimmed by 5 bases and J by 3 bases, leaving 8 bases between them. CDR3 sequence reads: CASSASLYNEQFF. The DNA for the CDR3 is TGTGCCAGCAGCGCTAGTCTCTACAATGAGCAGTTCTTC.

There are many counts of this clonotype. The chain joins TRBV5-6 to TRBJ2-3; 9 nucleotides align to TRBD1. The CDR3 is made up of 15 amino acids. The V segment lost 4 bases and the J segment 4 bases; nucleotides outside the gene matches: 7. Germline V gene sequence: CDR1 SGHDT, CDR2 YYEEEE. For the CDR3, the DNA is TGTGCCAGCAGCCTAAACAGGGGGCGCCCAGATACGCAGTATTTT. Amino acid sequence: CASSLNRGRPDTQYF.